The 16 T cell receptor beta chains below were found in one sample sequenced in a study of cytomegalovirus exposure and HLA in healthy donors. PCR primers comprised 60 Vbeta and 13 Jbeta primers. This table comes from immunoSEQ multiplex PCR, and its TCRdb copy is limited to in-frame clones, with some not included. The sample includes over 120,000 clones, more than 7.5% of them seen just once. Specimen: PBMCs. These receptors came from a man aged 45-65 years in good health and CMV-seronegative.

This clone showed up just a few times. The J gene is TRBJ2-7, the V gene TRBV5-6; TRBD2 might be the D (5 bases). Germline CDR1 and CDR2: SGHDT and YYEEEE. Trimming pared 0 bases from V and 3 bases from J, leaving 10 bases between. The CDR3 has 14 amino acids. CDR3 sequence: CASSLEGSRYEQYF. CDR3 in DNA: TGTGCCAGCAGCTTGGAAGGGAGCCGCTACGAGCAGTACTTC.

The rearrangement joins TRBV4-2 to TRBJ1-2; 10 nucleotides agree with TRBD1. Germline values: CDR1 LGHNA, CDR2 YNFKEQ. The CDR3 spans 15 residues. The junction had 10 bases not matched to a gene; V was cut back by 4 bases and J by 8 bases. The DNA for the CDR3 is TGTGCCAGCAGCCCAAATTGGGACAGGGGTGGCGGCTACACCTTC. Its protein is CASSPNWDRGGGYTF.

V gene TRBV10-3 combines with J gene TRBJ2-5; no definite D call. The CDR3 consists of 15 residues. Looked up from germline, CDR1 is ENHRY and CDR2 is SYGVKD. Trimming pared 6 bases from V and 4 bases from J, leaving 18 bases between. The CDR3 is CAISATAVQSETQYF. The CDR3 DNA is TGTGCCATCAGCGCTACTGCGGTTCAGTCAGAGACCCAGTACTTC.

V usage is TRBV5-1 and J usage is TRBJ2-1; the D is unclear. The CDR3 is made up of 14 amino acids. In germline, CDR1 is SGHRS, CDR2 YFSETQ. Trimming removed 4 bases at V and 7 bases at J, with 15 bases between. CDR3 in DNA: TGCGCCAGCAGCCCCGATGGGTGGAGTAATGAGCAGTTCTTC. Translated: CASSPDGWSNEQFF.

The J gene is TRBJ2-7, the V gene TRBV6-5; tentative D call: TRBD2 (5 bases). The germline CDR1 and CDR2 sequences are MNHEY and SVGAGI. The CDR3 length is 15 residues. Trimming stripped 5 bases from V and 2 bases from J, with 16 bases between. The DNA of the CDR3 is TGTGCCAGCAGTCGCAGAGTAGCGAACGCCTACGAGCAGTACTTC. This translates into CASSRRVANAYEQYF.

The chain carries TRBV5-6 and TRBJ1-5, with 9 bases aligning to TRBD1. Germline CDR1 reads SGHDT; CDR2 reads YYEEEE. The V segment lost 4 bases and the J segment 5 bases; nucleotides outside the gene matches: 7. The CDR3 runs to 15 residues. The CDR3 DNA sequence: TGTGCCAGCAGCAGGGGGACAGGGAGAGATCAGCCCCAGCATTTT. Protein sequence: CASSRGTGRDQPQHF. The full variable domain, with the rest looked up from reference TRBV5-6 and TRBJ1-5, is DAGVTQSPTHLIKTRGQQVTLRCSPKSGHDTVSWYQQALGQGPQFIFQYYEEEERQRGNFPDRFSGHQFPNYSSELNVNALLLGDSALYLCASSRGTGRDQPQHFGDGTRLSIL.

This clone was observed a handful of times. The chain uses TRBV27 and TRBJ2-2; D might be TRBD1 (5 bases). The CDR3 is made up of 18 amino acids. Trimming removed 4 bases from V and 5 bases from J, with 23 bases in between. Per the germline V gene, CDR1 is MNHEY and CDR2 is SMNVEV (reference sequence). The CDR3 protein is CASSYPGSFQGSTGELFF. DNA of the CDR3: TGTGCCAGCAGTTACCCGGGTTCTTTCCAGGGATCGACCGGGGAGCTGTTTTTT.

This CDR3 reads CAWSIREARQAGELFF. CDR3 coding DNA: TGTGCCTGGAGCATTAGGGAGGCGCGCCAAGCTGGGGAGCTGTTTTTT. This chain joins TRBV30 and TRBJ2-2; TRBD2 might be the D (6 bases). V dropped 3 bases and J dropped 8 bases, with 22 bases sitting between them. This CDR3 contains 16 residues. The germline gives CDR1 GTSNPN, CDR2 SVGIG (reference sequence). Supplemented by reference TRBV30 and TRBJ2-2, the full variable domain reads SQTIHQWPATLVQPVGSPLSLECTVEGTSNPNLYWYRQAAGRGLQLLFYSVGIGQISSEVPQNLSASRPQDRQFILSSKKLLLSDSGFYLCAWSIREARQAGELFFGEGSRLTVL.

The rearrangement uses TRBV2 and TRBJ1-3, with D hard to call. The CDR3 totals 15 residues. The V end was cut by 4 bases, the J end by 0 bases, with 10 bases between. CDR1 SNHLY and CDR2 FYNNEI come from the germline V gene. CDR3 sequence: CASSAGVISGNTIYF. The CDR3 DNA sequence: TGTGCCAGCAGTGCCGGGGTCATCTCTGGAAACACCATATATTTT.

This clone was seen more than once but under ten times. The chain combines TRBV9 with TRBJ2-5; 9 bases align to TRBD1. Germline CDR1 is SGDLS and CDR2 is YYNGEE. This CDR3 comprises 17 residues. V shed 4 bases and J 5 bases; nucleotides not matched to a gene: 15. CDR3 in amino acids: CASSPEGGTGYWETQYF. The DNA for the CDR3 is TGTGCCAGCAGCCCGGAAGGGGGGACAGGGTATTGGGAGACCCAGTACTTC.

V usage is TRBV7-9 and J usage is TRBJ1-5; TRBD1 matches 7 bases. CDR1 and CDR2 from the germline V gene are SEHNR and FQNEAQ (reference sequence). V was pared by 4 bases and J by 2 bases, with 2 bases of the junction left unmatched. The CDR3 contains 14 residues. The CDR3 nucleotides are TGTGCCAGCAGCTCCCAGGGGGGCAATCAGCCCCAGCATTTT. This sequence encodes CASSSQGGNQPQHF.

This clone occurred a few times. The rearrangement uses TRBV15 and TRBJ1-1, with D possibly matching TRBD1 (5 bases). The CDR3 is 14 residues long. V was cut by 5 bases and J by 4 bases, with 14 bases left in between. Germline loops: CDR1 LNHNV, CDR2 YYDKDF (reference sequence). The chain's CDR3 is CATSQDGGVTEAFF. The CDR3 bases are TGTGCCACCAGCCAGGACGGAGGGGTCACTGAAGCTTTCTTT.

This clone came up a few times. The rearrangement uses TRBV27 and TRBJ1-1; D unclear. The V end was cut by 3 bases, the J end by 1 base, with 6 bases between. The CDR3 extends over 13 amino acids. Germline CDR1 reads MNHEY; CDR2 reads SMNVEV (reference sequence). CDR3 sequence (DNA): TGTGCCAGCAGTTTCCAGCGGAACACTGAAGCTTTCTTT. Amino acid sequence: CASSFQRNTEAFF.

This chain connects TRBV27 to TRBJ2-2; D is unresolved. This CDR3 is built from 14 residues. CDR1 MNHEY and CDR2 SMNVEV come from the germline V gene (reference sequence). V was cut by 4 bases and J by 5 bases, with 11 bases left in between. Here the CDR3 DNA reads TGTGCCAGCAGTTCCCTAGGAACTACCGGGGAGCTGTTTTTT. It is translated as CASSSLGTTGELFF.

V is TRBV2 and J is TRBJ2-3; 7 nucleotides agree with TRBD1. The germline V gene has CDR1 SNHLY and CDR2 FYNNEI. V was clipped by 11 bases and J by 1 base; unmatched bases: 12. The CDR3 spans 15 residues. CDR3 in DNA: TGTGCCTCGGACCGACAGGGAACCCGCACAGATACGCAGTATTTT. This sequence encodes CASDRQGTRTDTQYF.

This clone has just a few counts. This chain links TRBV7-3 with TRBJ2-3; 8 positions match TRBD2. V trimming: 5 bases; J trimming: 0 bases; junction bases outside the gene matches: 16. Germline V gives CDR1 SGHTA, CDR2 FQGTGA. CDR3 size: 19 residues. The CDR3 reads CASSPTVPAGVHSTDTQYF. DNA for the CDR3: TGTGCCAGCAGCCCTACGGTGCCAGCGGGAGTGCATAGCACAGATACGCAGTATTTT.